The entry below describes one T cell receptor (beta chain). In this sample, this clone turned up a few times. It lacks a known antigen. Base qualities are missing; no much larger clone stands one base away. Interpreted using the paper, the time point label stands for: week 47, end of study. A 20-mer mutant IDH1 peptide at 300 micrograms in Montanide made up each vaccine dose, which was injected subcutaneously together with topical imiquimod. Across visits V03 through V10, patients got a total of eight vaccinations, given in weeks 1, 3, 5, 7, 11, 15, 19 and 23. The donors had newly diagnosed IDH1-mutant astrocytomas of WHO grade 3 or 4 that showed loss of nuclear ATRX. The samples were drawn from NOA16, a multicentre, single-arm, open-label phase I trial in Germany that tested a mutant IDH1 peptide vaccine in humans for the first time. Genomic DNA for TCRB sequencing was extracted from EDTA blood using the DNeasy Blood and Tissue Kit.

This entry comes from a study of a mutant IDH1 vaccine in newly diagnosed glioma (dated by TCRdb to the early 2020s). Broadly, across the study: Vaccination was initiated 4-6 weeks after radiotherapy alone, or concurrently with temozolomide cycles in the chemotherapy-containing groups. The 32 treated patients were about 60% male and about 40% female, with a mean age of approximately 38 years. Before enrollment, most patients had been given radiochemotherapy with temozolomide as standard therapy, while the rest had received either radiotherapy alone or temozolomide alone. The week-35 safety follow-up took place at visit V12, and the week-47 end of study took place at visit V13. Peripheral blood was drawn at six visits: V03 (baseline), V05, V07, V10, V12 and V13. For exploratory analyses, about 25 treated patients had longitudinal TCRB deep sequencing done wherever samples were available. The investigation overall reported the following: Vaccine-induced immune responses across multiple MHC alleles were detected in 90% to 95% of patients. Availability determined which PBMC samples were chosen for TCRB deep sequencing. The authors noted that analyses of patient blood samples could not be reproduced because of sample limitations. Pseudoprogression appeared unrelated to alterations in the top peripheral T cell clonotypes detected by TCRB sequencing.

CDR1 and CDR2, looked up from the germline V gene (reference sequence), are MNHEY and SMNVEV. The CDR3, cysteine through phenylalanine, is 12 amino acids long. The read is trimmed to its CDR3 DNA, 36 bases read in frame from base 1. V is cut by 7 bases and J by 5 bases, and the space between the germline ends is 11 bases. Library preparation employed the immunoSEQ multiplex PCR assay. Following the manufacturer's protocol, the hsTCRB Kit was used to amplify rearranged TCR beta chain sequences. An Illumina MiSeq was used to sequence the TCRB libraries. The published analysis was carried out like this. The proprietary platform of the kit vendor was used for demultiplexing, trimming and gene mapping. TCRdb took this table from immuneACCESS and kept in-frame rearrangements with V and J called. Such tables lack part of the clones; where checked against another copy, unresolved V genes explain under half of the gap, and the rest is unexplained. Clonal size and the V and J genes are those of that table, whereas D and trimming came from the DNA. For this sample there are some 56,000 clones; 60% to 80% appear just once. Of the sample, roughly 5% falls within the top ten clones.

This specimen consisted of PBMCs, obtained from a glioma patient whose treatment included an IDH1 peptide vaccine. The receptor comes from a man between 50 and 59 years old with glioma. The chain employs TRBV27 and TRBJ1-2; the D gene is unclear. The CDR3 reads as follows: CASTATGYGYTF. The DNA sequence is given as TGTGCCAGCACCGCGACGGGGTATGGCTACACCTTC.